This T cell receptor (beta chain) was identified in a study of control samples from healthy donors and cancer patients. This clone was observed a few times. TCRdb's copy holds only in-frame clones and misses some; the assay was immunoSEQ multiplex PCR. The profile shows 100,000 to 130,000 clones, just under 85% of them singletons. This CDR3 region has 15 residues. Germline CDR1 reads SGHAT; CDR2 reads FQNNGV. V gave up 5 bases and J gave up 7 bases; unmatched junction bases: 10. The V call is TRBV11-2, the J call TRBJ1-2; 10 bases fit TRBD1. This TCR came from a man aged 18-30 years in good health. The specimen sequenced was blood. CDR3: CASSGDRGQAGGYTF. CDR3 DNA: TGTGCCAGCAGCGGTGACAGGGGGCAGGCAGGTGGCTACACCTTC.